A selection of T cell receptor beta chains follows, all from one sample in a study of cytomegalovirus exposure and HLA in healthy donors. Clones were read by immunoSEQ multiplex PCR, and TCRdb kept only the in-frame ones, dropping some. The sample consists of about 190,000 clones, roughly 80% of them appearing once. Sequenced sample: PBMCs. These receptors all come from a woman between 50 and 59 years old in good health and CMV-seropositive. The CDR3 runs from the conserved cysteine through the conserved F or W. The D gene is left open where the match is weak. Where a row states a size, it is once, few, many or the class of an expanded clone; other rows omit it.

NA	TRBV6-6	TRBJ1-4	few	CASSYLSGGPGEKLFF	TGTGCCAGCAGTTACCTATCCGGGGGGCCGGGGGAAAAACTGTTTTTT
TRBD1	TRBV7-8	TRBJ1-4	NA	CASSWTGFANEKLFF	TGTGCCAGCAGCTGGACAGGGTTCGCTAATGAAAAACTGTTTTTT
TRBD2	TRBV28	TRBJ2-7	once	CASSISSGVYEQYF	TGTGCCAGCAGCATATCAAGCGGGGTCTACGAGCAGTACTTC
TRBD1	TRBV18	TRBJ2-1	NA	CASSPSRQGDGSYNEQFF	TGTGCCAGCTCACCAAGCAGACAGGGGGATGGCTCCTACAATGAGCAGTTCTTC
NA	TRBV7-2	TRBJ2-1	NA	CASSLRYNEQFF	TGTGCCAGCAGCTTACGTTACAATGAGCAGTTCTTC
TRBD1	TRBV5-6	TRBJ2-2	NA	CASSYGTGGLSGELFF	TGTGCCAGCAGCTACGGGACAGGGGGCCTCTCCGGGGAGCTGTTTTTT
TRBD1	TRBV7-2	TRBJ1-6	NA	CASSLEDRDMPLHF	TGTGCCAGCAGCTTAGAGGACAGGGATATGCCCCTCCACTTT
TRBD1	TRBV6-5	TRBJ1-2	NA	CASSYRLDRNYGYTF	TGTGCCAGCAGTTACAGGTTGGACAGGAACTATGGCTACACCTTC
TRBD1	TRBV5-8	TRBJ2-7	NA	CASSLKGQGLYEQYF	TGTGCCAGCAGCTTGAAGGGACAGGGACTCTACGAGCAGTACTTC
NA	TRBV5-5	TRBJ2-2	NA	CASSTSLVGGNTGELFF	TGTGCCAGCAGCACCTCGTTGGTGGGGGGAAACACCGGGGAGCTGTTTTTT
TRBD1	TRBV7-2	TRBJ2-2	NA	CASSFSGTGPAGELFF	TGTGCCAGCAGCTTCTCCGGGACAGGGCCCGCCGGGGAGCTGTTTTTT
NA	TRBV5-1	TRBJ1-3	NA	CASSLEPQVSGNTIYF	TGCGCCAGCAGCCTAGAACCACAGGTCTCTGGAAACACCATATATTTT
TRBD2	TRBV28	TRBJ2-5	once	CASSKRLAGLQETQYF	TGTGCCAGCAGTAAACGACTAGCGGGGCTCCAGGAGACCCAGTACTTC
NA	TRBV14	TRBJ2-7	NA	CASSHTLQDPYEQYF	TGTGCCAGCAGCCATACGCTACAGGACCCCTACGAGCAGTACTTC
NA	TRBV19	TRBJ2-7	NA	CASSRQTTGYEQYF	TGTGCCAGTAGTAGACAGACAACGGGCTACGAGCAGTACTTC
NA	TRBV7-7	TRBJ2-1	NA	CASSLDRYNEQFF	TGTGCTAGCAGCTTAGACAGATATAATGAGCAGTTCTTC
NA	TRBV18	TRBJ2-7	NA	CASSPPVRSRDEQYF	TGTGCCAGCTCACCACCTGTCCGTAGTAGAGACGAGCAGTACTTC
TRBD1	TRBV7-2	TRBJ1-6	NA	CASSLFGQGVFNSPLHF	TGTGCCAGCAGCTTATTCGGACAGGGGGTTTTTAATTCACCCCTCCACTTT
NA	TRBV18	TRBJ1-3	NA	CASSILTAASGNTIYF	TGTGCCAGCTCAATACTGACAGCTGCCTCTGGAAACACCATATATTTT
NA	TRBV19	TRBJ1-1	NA	CASSPHDTREAFF	TGTGCCAGTAGTCCACATGACACGAGGGAGGCTTTCTTT
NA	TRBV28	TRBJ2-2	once	CASNGLNTGELFF	TGTGCCAGCAACGGTTTAAACACCGGGGAGCTGTTTTTT
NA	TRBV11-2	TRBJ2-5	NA	CASSLFRGETQYF	TGTGCCAGCAGCTTATTTAGGGGGGAGACCCAGTACTTC
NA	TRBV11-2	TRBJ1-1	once	CASSLIVRQNTEAFF	TGTGCCAGCAGCTTAATCGTCCGACAGAACACTGAAGCTTTCTTT
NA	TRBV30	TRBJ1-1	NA	CAWSASTEAFF	TGTGCCTGGAGCGCGTCCACTGAAGCTTTCTTT
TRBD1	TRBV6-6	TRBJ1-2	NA	CASSPQGALFYGYTF	TGTGCCAGCAGTCCTCAGGGGGCCCTATTCTATGGCTACACCTTC
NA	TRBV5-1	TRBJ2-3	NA	CASSLEVGGPSYF	TGCGCCAGCAGCTTGGAAGTGGGGGGGCCTTCGTATTTT
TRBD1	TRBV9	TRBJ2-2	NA	CASSVGIMQGVGTGELFF	TGTGCCAGCAGCGTAGGGATAATGCAGGGGGTCGGGACCGGGGAGCTGTTTTTT
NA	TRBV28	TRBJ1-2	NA	CASSQNGYTF	TGTGCCAGCAGTCAGAATGGCTACACCTTC
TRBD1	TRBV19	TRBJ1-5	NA	CASSREDRGGGNQPQHF	TGTGCCAGTAGTAGAGAAGACAGGGGTGGGGGCAATCAGCCCCAGCATTTT
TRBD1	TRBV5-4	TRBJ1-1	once	CASSLAPGQGTEAFF	TGTGCCAGCAGCTTGGCCCCGGGACAGGGCACTGAAGCTTTCTTT
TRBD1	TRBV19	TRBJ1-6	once	CASSTLGQGIYNSPLHF	TGTGCCAGTAGTACCCTAGGACAGGGGATATATAATTCACCCCTCCACTTT
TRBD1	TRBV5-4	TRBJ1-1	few	CASSLAGTGGRTEAFF	TGTGCCAGCAGCTTGGCAGGGACAGGGGGCCGTACTGAAGCTTTCTTT
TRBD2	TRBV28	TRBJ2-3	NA	CASSPIPSAGVSDTQYF	TGTGCCAGCAGCCCCATCCCCTCGGCGGGGGTGTCGGATACGCAGTATTTT
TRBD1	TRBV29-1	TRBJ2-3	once	CSVAGTGDSTDTQYF	TGCAGCGTTGCTGGGACAGGGGACAGCACAGATACGCAGTATTTT
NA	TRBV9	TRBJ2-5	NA	CASSVASQETQYF	TGTGCCAGCAGCGTAGCCAGCCAAGAGACCCAGTACTTC
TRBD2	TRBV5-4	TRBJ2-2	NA	CASSLASGSLVRELFF	TGTGCCAGCAGCTTGGCTAGCGGGAGTCTAGTGCGGGAGCTGTTTTTT
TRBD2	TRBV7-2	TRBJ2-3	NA	CASSSTYSGGAGADTQYF	TGTGCCAGCAGCTCTACTTACAGCGGGGGGGCCGGCGCAGATACGCAGTATTTT
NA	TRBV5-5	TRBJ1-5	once	CASSLTVPPNQPQHF	TGTGCCAGCAGCTTGACAGTTCCTCCAAATCAGCCCCAGCATTTT
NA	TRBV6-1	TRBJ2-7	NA	CASGDNSYEQYF	TGTGCCAGCGGCGACAACTCCTACGAGCAGTACTTC
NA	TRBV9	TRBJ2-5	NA	CASSVASTGTQYF	TGTGCCAGCAGCGTAGCCAGTACGGGGACCCAGTACTTC
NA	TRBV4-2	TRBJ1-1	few	CASSQEGGGTEAFF	TGTGCCAGCAGCCAAGAAGGGGGTGGGACTGAAGCTTTCTTT
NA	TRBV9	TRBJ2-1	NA	CASSRSREEQFF	TGTGCCAGCAGCCGTAGTAGGGAGGAACAGTTCTTC
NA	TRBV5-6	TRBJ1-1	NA	CASNDRNTEAFF	TGTGCCAGCAACGATAGGAACACTGAAGCTTTCTTT
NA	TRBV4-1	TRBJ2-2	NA	CASRDRGAVRELFF	TGCGCCAGCAGGGACCGGGGAGCTGTCAGGGAGCTGTTTTTT
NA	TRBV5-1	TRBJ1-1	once	CASSLGGTGNTEAFF	TGCGCCAGCAGCCTCGGAGGGACGGGGAACACTGAAGCTTTCTTT
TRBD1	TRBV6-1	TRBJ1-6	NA	CASSDPGQIYNSPLHF	TGTGCCAGCAGTGACCCGGGACAGATATATAATTCACCCCTCCACTTT
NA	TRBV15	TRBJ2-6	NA	CATSTRGMGRANVLTF	TGTGCCACCAGCACGAGGGGGATGGGTAGGGCCAACGTCCTGACTTTC
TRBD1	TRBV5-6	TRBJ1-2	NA	CASSQDRGPHGYTF	TGTGCCAGCAGCCAGGACAGGGGTCCGCATGGCTACACCTTC
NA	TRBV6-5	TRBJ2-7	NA	CASSFLREQYF	TGTGCCAGCAGTTTCCTTCGCGAGCAGTACTTC
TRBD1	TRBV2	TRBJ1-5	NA	CASNPGQGNQPQHF	TGTGCCAGCAATCCGGGACAGGGCAATCAGCCCCAGCATTTT
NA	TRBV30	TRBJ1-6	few	CAWNGVGNSPLHF	TGTGCCTGGAACGGGGTCGGTAATTCACCCCTCCACTTT
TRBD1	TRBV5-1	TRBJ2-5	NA	CASSSLGQGLQETQYF	TGCGCCAGCAGCTCGTTGGGACAGGGGCTCCAAGAGACCCAGTACTTC
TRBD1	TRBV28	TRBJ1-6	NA	CASSLGQGASSPLHF	TGTGCCAGCAGTTTAGGGCAGGGGGCGAGCTCTCCCCTCCACTTT
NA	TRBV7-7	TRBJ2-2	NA	CASSVTPGPTGELFF	TGTGCTAGCAGCGTCACCCCAGGGCCCACCGGGGAGCTGTTTTTT
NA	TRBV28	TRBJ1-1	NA	CASTFPGVDTEAFF	TGTGCCAGCACCTTCCCGGGGGTGGACACTGAAGCTTTCTTT
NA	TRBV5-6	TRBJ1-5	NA	CASSSTRDGGLAQHF	TGTGCCAGCAGCTCAACCCGGGACGGGGGTTTGGCCCAGCATTTT
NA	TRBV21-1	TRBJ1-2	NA	CASSKFLGGDYGYTF	TGTGCCAGCAGCAAATTCCTGGGGGGGGACTATGGCTACACCTTC
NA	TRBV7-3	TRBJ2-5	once	CASSEQGLFGETQYF	TGTGCCAGCAGCGAACAGGGTCTATTCGGAGAGACCCAGTACTTC
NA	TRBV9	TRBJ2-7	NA	CASSVGDSSSYEQYF	TGTGCCAGCAGCGTAGGGGACTCGAGCTCCTACGAGCAGTACTTC
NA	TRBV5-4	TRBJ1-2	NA	CASSRDNYGYTF	TGTGCCAGCAGCCGAGATAACTATGGCTACACCTTC